What follows are 12 T cell receptor beta chains derived from one specimen sequenced in a study of memory CD8 T cells in hepatitis C reinfection. Generated by immunoSEQ multiplex PCR, the TCRdb table keeps only in-frame clones and is missing some. The sample has 40,000 to 60,000 clones, around 92% seen once; the top ten hold less than 1.2%. Time point here: pre-reinfection, 55 to 20 weeks before reinfection detection. The sorted cells went straight to TCR sequencing with no prior in vitro expansion. Sequencing was carried out using naive CD8+ T cells sorted from blood. These receptors were obtained from a man aged 18 to 30 with hepatitis C virus infection.

The chain is built from TRBV6-5 and TRBJ2-1, with D tentatively TRBD2 (7 bases). Germline V CDR1 and CDR2: MNHEY, SVGAGI. The germline V and J ends were trimmed by 8 bases and 9 bases, with 20 bases remaining between them. This CDR3 is built from 14 residues. CDR3 in DNA: TGTGCCAGCGGGACGGAGGGGGGGTGGAGTGAGCAGTTCTTC. Residues: CASGTEGGWSEQFF.

This clone was recorded once. CDR3 sequence (DNA): TGTGCCAGTAGTATCGGCTCAAGGGGAAATCAGCCCCAGCATTTT. Its protein product is CASSIGSRGNQPQHF. This chain links TRBV19 with TRBJ1-5; a weak D match, TRBD1 (5 bases). The V gene's germline CDR1 is LNHDA and CDR2 SQIVND (reference sequence). The CDR3 has 15 amino acids. Trimming removed 3 bases from V and 4 bases from J, with 13 bases in between.

The chain has TRBV19 and TRBJ1-2; D ambiguous. CDR1 is LNHDA and CDR2 is SQIVND in the germline V gene (reference sequence). The CDR3 extends over 12 amino acids. V lost 5 bases to trimming and J lost 3 bases, with 7 bases between them. Here the CDR3 DNA reads TGTGCCAGTAGTCTAGGAGACTATGGCTACACCTTC. It codes for CASSLGDYGYTF. Supplemented by reference TRBV19 and TRBJ1-2, the full variable domain reads DGGITQSPKYLFRKEGQNVTLSCEQNLNHDAMYWYRQDPGQGLRLIYYSQIVNDFQKGDIAEGYSVSREKKESFPLTVTSAQKNPTAFYLCASSLGDYGYTFGSGTRLTVV.

This chain uses TRBV27 with TRBJ2-1, with 7 bases that match TRBD2. The V and J ends lost 8 bases and 10 bases, in that order; junction bases with no gene match: 5. CDR1 and CDR2 from the germline V gene are MNHEY and SMNVEV (reference sequence). This CDR3 spans 11 amino acids. CDR3: CASGAGHEQFF. The CDR3 coding sequence is TGTGCCAGCGGAGCGGGGCACGAGCAGTTCTTC.

This CDR3 reads CASSGKGALGSGELFF. The CDR3 DNA follows: TGTGCCAGCAGCGGGAAGGGGGCGCTGGGGTCCGGGGAGCTGTTTTTT. The chain employs TRBV9 and TRBJ2-2, with TRBD1 matching 7 bases. There are 16 residues in the CDR3. Germline CDR1 reads SGDLS; CDR2 reads YYNGEE. V trimming: 3 bases; J trimming: 6 bases; junction bases outside the gene matches: 11.

This clone showed up just once. The V gene is TRBV7-9, the J gene TRBJ2-1, with a possible D match to TRBD2 (6 bases). The V end was cut by 6 bases, the J end by 0 bases, with 21 bases between. Germline CDR1 is SEHNR and CDR2 is FQNEAQ (reference sequence). The CDR3 is 18 residues long. CDR3 DNA sequence: TGTGCCAGCAGTTCCAACCCGCGGGGTCTTAGCTCCTACAATGAGCAGTTCTTC. Its protein is CASSSNPRGLSSYNEQFF.

This chain connects TRBV15 to TRBJ1-1, with 10 nucleotides matching TRBD1. Trimming removed 9 bases from V and 4 bases from J; junction bases left unmatched: 5. CDR3 length: 13 residues. Germline V gene data show CDR1 as LNHNV and CDR2 as YYDKDF (reference sequence). The CDR3 DNA reads TGTGCCACAGACAGGGGGCGAGGCACTGAAGCTTTCTTT. Protein product: CATDRGRGTEAFF.

This sequence joins TRBV7-9 and TRBJ2-7; 7 bases fit TRBD1. Germline CDR1 and CDR2: SEHNR and FQNEAQ (reference sequence). V shed 1 base and J 4 bases; nucleotides not matched to a gene: 10. The length of the CDR3 is 16 residues. The CDR3 sequence is CASSLVATGSLYEQYV. CDR3 DNA sequence: TGTGCCAGCAGCTTAGTGGCGACAGGGTCGTTGTACGAGCAGTACGTC.

The chain recombines TRBV30 with TRBJ1-1; perhaps TRBD1 as D (6 bases). Germline assignment: CDR1 GTSNPN and CDR2 SVGIG (reference sequence). The CDR3 loop spans 15 amino acids. V shed 2 bases and J shed 3 bases, with 16 bases lying between them. The DNA for the CDR3 is TGTGCCTGGAGTCAATGGACAGTAGGGGACACTGAAGCTTTCTTT. This encodes CAWSQWTVGDTEAFF.

The rearrangement joins TRBV7-9 to TRBJ1-2; no clear D. V shed 1 base and J shed 4 bases, with 13 bases lying between them. Germline V CDR1 and CDR2: SEHNR, FQNEAQ (reference sequence). This CDR3 comprises 15 residues. The CDR3 reads CASSLGFSSVYGYTF. DNA of the CDR3: TGTGCCAGCAGCTTAGGATTCAGCAGCGTCTATGGCTACACCTTC.

V gene TRBV9 combines with J gene TRBJ2-7, with a weak D call TRBD1 (5 bases). Per the germline V gene, CDR1 is SGDLS and CDR2 is YYNGEE. Deletions cut 1 base from V and 5 bases from J, with 16 bases between. CDR3 length: 15 amino acids. The CDR3 sequence is CASSVWGRVWDEQYF. CDR3 in DNA: TGTGCCAGCAGCGTATGGGGCAGGGTATGGGACGAGCAGTACTTC.

The chain has TRBV5-1 and TRBJ2-1; 12 nucleotides match TRBD2. The CDR3 is made up of 17 amino acids. Germline lookup yields CDR1 SGHRS and CDR2 YFSETQ. Trimming removed 0 bases from V and 8 bases from J; junction bases left unmatched: 9. The CDR3 spells CASSLEGGLAGTDEQFF. The CDR3 bases are TGCGCCAGCAGCTTGGAGGGCGGACTAGCGGGAACGGATGAGCAGTTCTTC.